This T cell receptor beta chain was obtained from a study of T cell responses to AZD1222 COVID-19 vaccine. Produced via immunoSEQ multiplex PCR; TCRdb's table is partial and in-frame only. The sample contains roughly 80,000 clones, just over 90% of which appear only once. With 4 bases removed from V and 1 base from J, the gap between germline ends came to 8 bases. Germline V CDR1 and CDR2: SGHRS, YFSETQ. This CDR3 comprises 13 residues. General study results and limits: Unmutated variant regions reportedly attract nearly half of all spike-specific TCRs. Distributed over spike, vaccine-associated CD4 TCRs predominated at 160-218 and 743-854. Receipt of two AZD1222 doses was followed by a rise in Spike-specific TCR breadth and depth.

Comments on this clone: What it recognizes is unknown.

The sample consisted of peripheral blood, taken on day 0 of AZD1222 vaccination. This chain links TRBV5-1 with TRBJ1-2, with D possibly TRBD1 on 5 matching bases. This clonotype was obtained from an adult in good health. The chain's CDR3 is CASSPTDNYGYTF. CDR3 in DNA: TGCGCCAGCAGCCCGACAGATAACTATGGCTACACCTTC.